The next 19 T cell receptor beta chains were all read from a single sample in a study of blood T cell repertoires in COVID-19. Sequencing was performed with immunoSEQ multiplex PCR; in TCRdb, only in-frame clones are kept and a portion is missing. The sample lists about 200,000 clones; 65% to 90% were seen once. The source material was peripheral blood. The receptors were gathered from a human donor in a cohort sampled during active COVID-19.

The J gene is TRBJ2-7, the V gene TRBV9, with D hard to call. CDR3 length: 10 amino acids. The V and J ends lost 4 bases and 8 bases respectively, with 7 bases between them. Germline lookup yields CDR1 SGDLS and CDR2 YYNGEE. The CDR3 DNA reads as TGTGCCAGCAGCTTACTCCAGCAGTACTTC. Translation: CASSLLQQYF.

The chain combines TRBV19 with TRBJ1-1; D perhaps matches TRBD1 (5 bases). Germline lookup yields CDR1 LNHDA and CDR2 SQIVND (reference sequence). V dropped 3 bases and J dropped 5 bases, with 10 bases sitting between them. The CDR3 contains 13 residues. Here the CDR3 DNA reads TGTGCCAGTAGTATCAGGGAAAAGACTGAAGCTTTCTTT. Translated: CASSIREKTEAFF.

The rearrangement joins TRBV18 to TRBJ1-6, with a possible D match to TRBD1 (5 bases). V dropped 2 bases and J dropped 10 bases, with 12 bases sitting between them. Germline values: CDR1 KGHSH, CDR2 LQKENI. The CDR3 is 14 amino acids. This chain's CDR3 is CASSPTGERSPLHF. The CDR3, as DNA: TGTGCCAGCTCACCAACGGGGGAGCGCTCACCCCTCCACTTT.

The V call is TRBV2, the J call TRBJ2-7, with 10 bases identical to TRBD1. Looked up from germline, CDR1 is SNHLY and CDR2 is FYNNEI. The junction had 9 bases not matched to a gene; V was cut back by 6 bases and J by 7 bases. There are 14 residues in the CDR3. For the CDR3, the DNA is TGTGCCAGCAGCCGGGACAGGGGTTCTTGGGAGCAGTACTTC. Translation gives CASSRDRGSWEQYF.

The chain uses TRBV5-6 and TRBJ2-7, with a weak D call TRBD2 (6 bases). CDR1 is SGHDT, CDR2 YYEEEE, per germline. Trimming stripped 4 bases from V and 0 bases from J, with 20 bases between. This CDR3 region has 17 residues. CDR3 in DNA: TGTGCCAGCAGCAGAAAACTAGCCGGCGAACTCTCCTACGAGCAGTACTTC. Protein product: CASSRKLAGELSYEQYF.

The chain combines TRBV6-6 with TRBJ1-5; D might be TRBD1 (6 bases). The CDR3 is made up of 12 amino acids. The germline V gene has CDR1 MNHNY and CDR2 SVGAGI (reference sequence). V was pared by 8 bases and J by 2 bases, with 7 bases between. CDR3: CASSGGNQPQHF. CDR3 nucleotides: TGTGCCAGCTCAGGGGGCAATCAGCCCCAGCATTTT.

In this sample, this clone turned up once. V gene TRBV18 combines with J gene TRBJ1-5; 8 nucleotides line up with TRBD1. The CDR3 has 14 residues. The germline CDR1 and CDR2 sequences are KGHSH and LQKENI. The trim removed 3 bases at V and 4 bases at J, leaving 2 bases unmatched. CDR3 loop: CASSPGQENQPQHF. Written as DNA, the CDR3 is TGTGCCAGCTCACCGGGACAGGAAAATCAGCCCCAGCATTTT. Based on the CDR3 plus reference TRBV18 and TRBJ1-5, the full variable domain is NAGVMQNPRHLVRRRGQEARLRCSPMKGHSHVYWYRQLPEEGLKFMVYLQKENIIDESGMPKERFSAEFPKEGPSILRIQQVVRGDSAAYFCASSPGQENQPQHFGDGTRLSIL.

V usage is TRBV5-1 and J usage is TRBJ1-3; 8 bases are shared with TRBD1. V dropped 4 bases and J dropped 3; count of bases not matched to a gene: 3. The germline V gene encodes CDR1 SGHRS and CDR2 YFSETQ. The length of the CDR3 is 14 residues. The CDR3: CASSRTGIGNTIYF. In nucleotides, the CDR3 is TGCGCCAGCAGCCGGACAGGGATTGGAAACACCATATATTTT. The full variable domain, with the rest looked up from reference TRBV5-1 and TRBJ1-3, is KAGVTQTPRYLIKTRGQQVTLSCSPISGHRSVSWYQQTPGQGLQFLFEYFSETQRNKGNFPGRFSGRQFSNSRSEMNVSTLELGDSALYLCASSRTGIGNTIYFGEGSWLTVV.

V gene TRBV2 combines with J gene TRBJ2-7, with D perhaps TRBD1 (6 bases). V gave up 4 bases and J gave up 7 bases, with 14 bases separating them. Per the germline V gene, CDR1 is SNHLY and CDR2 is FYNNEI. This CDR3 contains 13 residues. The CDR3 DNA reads TGTGCCAGCAGTGCCCACAGGGACGGGGAGCAGTACTTC. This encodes CASSAHRDGEQYF. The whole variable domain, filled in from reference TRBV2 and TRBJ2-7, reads EPEVTQTPSHQVTQMGQEVILRCVPISNHLYFYWYRQILGQKVEFLVSFYNNEISEKSEIFDDQFSVERPDGSNFTLKIRSTKLEDSAMYFCASSAHRDGEQYFGPGTRLTVT.

CDR3 loop: CASSLPPSLALEGTQYF. The CDR3, as DNA: TGTGCCAGCAGCCTCCCCCCTTCACTAGCTCTAGAGGGGACCCAGTACTTC. The gene calls are TRBV2 and TRBJ2-5; D may be TRBD2 (6 bases). CDR1 and CDR2 from the germline V gene are SNHLY and FYNNEI. The V end lost 6 bases, the J end lost 7 bases, and 27 bases lay between the germline ends. There are 17 residues in the CDR3.

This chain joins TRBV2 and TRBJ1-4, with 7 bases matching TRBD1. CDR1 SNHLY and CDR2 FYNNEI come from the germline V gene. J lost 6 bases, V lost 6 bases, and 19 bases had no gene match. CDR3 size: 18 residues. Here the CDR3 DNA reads TGTGCCAGCAGAGCTAAACGGGACAGCCTTCGGAGGGATGAAAAACTGTTTTTT. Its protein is CASRAKRDSLRRDEKLFF.

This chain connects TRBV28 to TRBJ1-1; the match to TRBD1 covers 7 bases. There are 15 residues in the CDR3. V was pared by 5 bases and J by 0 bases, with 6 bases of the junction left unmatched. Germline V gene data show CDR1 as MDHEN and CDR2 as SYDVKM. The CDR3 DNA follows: TGTGCCAGCAGTCCCCCGGGACAGCTGAACACTGAAGCTTTCTTT. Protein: CASSPPGQLNTEAFF.

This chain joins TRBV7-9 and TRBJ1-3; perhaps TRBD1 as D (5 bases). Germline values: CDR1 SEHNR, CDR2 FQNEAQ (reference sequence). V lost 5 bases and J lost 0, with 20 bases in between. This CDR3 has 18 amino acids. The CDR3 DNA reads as TGTGCCAGCAGCCGACCCGGGTCGGGGGGGATCTCTGGAAACACCATATATTTT. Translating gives CASSRPGSGGISGNTIYF.

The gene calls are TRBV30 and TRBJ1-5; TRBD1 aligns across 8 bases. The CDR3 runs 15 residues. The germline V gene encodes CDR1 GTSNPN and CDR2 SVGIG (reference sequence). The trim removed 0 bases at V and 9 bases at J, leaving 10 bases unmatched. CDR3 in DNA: TGTGCCTGGAGTGTATTTGGGATTGGGACAGGGCCCCAGCATTTT. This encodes CAWSVFGIGTGPQHF.

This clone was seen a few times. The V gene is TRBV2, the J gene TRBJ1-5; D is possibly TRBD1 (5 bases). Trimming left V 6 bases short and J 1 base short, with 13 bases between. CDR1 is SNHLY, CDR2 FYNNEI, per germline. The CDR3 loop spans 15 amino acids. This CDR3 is CASSYTGVSNQPQHF. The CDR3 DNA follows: TGTGCCAGCAGCTACACAGGCGTAAGCAATCAGCCCCAGCATTTT.

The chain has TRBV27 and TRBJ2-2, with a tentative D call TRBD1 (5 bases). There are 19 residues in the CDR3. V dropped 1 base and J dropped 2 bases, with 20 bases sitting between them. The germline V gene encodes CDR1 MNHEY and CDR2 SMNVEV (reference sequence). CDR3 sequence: CASSLWGDRFDLNTGELFF. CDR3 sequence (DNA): TGTGCCAGCAGTTTATGGGGCGACAGATTCGACCTTAACACCGGGGAGCTGTTTTTT.

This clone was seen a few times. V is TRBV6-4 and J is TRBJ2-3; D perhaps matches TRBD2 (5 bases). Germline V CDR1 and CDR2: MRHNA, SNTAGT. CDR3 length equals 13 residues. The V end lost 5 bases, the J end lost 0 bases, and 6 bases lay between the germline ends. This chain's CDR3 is CASSRTSTDTQYF. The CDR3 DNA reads TGTGCCAGCAGTCGGACTAGCACAGATACGCAGTATTTT.

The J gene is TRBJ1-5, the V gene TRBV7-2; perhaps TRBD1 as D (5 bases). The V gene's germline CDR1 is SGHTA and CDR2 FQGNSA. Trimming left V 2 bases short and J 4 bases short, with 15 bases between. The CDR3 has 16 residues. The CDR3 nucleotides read TGTGCCAGCAGCTTACGAGGGCAGGGAGGAAATCAGCCCCAGCATTTT. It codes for CASSLRGQGGNQPQHF.

CDR3 protein: CASSGSLASVSGRGYEQYF. CDR3 DNA: TGTGCCAGCAGCGGGAGTCTGGCGTCGGTTAGCGGGAGGGGTTACGAGCAGTACTTC. The chain is built from TRBV11-2 and TRBJ2-7; 11 bases line up with TRBD2. Per the germline V gene, CDR1 is SGHAT and CDR2 is FQNNGV. This CDR3 is built from 19 residues. Unmatched junction bases numbered 19, after V lost 5 bases and J lost 4 bases.